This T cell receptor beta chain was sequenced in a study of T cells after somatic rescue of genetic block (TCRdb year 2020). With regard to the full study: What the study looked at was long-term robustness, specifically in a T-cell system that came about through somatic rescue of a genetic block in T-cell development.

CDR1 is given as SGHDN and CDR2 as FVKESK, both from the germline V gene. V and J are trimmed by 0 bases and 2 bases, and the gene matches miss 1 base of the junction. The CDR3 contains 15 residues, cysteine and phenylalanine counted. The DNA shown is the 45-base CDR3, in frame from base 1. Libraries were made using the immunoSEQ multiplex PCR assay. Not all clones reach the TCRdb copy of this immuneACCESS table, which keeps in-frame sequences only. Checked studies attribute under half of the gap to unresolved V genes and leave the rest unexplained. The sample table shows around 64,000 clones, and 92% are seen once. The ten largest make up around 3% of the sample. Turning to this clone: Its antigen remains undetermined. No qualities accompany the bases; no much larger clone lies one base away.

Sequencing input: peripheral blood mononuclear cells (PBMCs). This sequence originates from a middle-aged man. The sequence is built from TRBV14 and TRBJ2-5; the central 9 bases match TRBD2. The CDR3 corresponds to CASSQELAGQETQYF. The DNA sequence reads TGTGCCAGCAGCCAAGAGCTAGCGGGGCAAGAGACCCAGTACTTC.